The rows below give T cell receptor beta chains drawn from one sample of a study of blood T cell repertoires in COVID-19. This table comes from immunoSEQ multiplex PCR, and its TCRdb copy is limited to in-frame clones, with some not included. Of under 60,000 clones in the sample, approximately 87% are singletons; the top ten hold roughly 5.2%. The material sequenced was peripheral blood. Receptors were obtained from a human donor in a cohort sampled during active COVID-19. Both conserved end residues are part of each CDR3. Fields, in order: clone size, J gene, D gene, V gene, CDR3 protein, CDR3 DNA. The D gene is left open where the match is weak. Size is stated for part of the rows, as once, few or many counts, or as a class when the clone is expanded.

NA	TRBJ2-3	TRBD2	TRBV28	CASSGTSGGALTDTQYF	TGTGCCAGCAGTGGGACTAGCGGGGGGGCCTTGACAGATACGCAGTATTTT
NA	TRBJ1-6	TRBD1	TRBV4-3	CASSLDRGNSPLHF	TGCGCCAGCAGCCTGGACAGGGGTAATTCACCCCTCCACTTT
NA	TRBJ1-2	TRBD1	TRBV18	CASSPRQGDYGYTF	TGTGCCAGCTCACCGAGACAGGGGGACTATGGCTACACCTTC
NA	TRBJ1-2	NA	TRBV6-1	CASSETRPRWYGYTF	TGTGCCAGCAGTGAGACCCGCCCTAGGTGGTATGGCTACACCTTC
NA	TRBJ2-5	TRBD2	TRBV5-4	CASRLWAGGETQYF	TGTGCCAGCAGACTGTGGGCGGGGGGAGAGACCCAGTACTTC
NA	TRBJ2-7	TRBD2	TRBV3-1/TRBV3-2	CASSQNSGGPYEQYF	TGTGCCAGCAGCCAAAATAGCGGGGGACCCTACGAGCAGTACTTC
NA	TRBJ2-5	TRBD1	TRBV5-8	CASSLGPGQGLTQETQYF	TGTGCCAGCAGCTTGGGGCCCGGACAGGGATTAACCCAAGAGACCCAGTACTTC
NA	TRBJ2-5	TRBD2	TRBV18	CASSPKEGLARETQYF	TGTGCCAGCTCACCAAAAGAGGGACTAGCTCGAGAGACCCAGTACTTC
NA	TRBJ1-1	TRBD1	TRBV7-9	CASSLGQGDTEAFF	TGTGCCAGCAGCTTAGGGCAGGGGGACACTGAAGCTTTCTTT
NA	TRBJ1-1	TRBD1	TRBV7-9	CASSLAGQGLEAFF	TGTGCCAGCAGCTTAGCGGGACAGGGGCTAGAAGCTTTCTTT
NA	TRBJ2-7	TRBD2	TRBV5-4	CASSLAASGGEQYF	TGTGCCAGCAGCTTGGCGGCTAGCGGGGGGGAGCAGTACTTC
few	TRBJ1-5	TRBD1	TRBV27	CATGQGNQPQHF	TGTGCCACTGGACAGGGCAATCAGCCCCAGCATTTT
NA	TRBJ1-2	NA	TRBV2	CASSQWYGYTF	TGTGCCAGCTCCCAGTGGTATGGCTACACCTTC
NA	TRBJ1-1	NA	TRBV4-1	CASSQDLREGGGGTEAFF	TGCGCCAGCAGCCAAGATCTAAGGGAAGGAGGCGGAGGCACTGAAGCTTTCTTT
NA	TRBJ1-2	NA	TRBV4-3	CASSQSGGNYGYTF	TGCGCCAGCAGCCAGTCCGGAGGGAACTATGGCTACACCTTC
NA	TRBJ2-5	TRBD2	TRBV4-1	CASSQEASGGFKETQYF	TGCGCCAGCAGCCAAGAGGCTAGCGGGGGGTTTAAAGAGACCCAGTACTTC
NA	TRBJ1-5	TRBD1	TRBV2	CASSDPWQQGDQPQHF	TGTGCCAGCAGTGATCCTTGGCAACAGGGGGATCAGCCCCAGCATTTT
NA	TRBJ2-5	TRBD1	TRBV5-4	CASSPGTAETWTQYF	TGTGCCAGCAGTCCCGGGACAGCGGAGACATGGACCCAGTACTTC
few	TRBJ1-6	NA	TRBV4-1	CASSLRRESPLHF	TGCGCCAGCAGCCTGCGGAGGGAGTCACCCCTCCACTTT
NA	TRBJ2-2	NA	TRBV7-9	CASLSPVGGVTGELFF	TGTGCCAGCTTATCTCCCGTGGGGGGAGTCACCGGGGAGCTGTTTTTT
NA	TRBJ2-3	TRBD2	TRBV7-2	CASSLDPLAGGDTQYF	TGTGCCAGCAGCTTAGACCCCCTAGCGGGGGGAGATACGCAGTATTTT
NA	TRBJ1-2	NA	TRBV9	CASSAPVGGAFEGYTF	TGTGCCAGCAGCGCCCCCGTTGGCGGGGCCTTTGAGGGCTACACCTTC
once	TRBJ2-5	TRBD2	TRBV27	CASSPRAGAGTQYF	TGTGCCAGCAGTCCGCGAGCGGGGGCAGGGACCCAGTACTTC
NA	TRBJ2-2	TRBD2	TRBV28	CASSFGAGGNTGELFF	TGTGCCAGCAGTTTCGGGGCGGGGGGAAACACCGGGGAGCTGTTTTTT
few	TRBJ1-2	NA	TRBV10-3	CAISGIQTANYGYTF	TGTGCCATCAGTGGTATACAGACCGCTAACTATGGCTACACCTTC
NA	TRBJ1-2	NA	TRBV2	CASSGFSYGYTF	TGTGCCAGCAGTGGCTTTAGTTATGGCTACACCTTC
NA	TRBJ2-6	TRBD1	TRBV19	CASAGGTPSGANVLTF	TGTGCCAGCGCAGGGGGTACTCCCTCTGGGGCCAACGTCCTGACTTTC
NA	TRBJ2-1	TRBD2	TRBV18	CASSPPLAGGYNEQFF	TGTGCCAGCTCACCCCCCCTAGCGGGGGGTTACAATGAGCAGTTCTTC
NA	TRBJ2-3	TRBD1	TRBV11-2	CASSPRDRGRTDTQYF	TGTGCCAGCAGCCCACGGGACAGGGGCCGAACAGATACGCAGTATTTT
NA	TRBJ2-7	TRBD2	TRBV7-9	CASSFGRDEQYF	TGTGCCAGCAGCTTTGGGAGGGACGAGCAGTACTTC
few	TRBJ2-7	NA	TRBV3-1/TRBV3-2	CASSPAGTLSYEQYF	TGTGCCAGCAGCCCTGCCGGGACATTGTCCTACGAGCAGTACTTC
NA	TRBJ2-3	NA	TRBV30	CAWRAGVLHTSTDTQYF	TGTGCCTGGAGGGCAGGGGTGTTACACACTAGCACAGATACGCAGTATTTT
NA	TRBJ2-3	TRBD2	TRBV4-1	CASSPLAGGTADTQYF	TGCGCCAGCAGTCCACTGGCGGGGGGGACCGCAGATACGCAGTATTTT
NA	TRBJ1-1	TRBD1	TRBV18	CASSNQGVGGNTEAFF	TGTGCCAGCTCAAATCAGGGGGTCGGAGGGAACACTGAAGCTTTCTTT
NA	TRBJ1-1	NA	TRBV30	CAWWGRTAGTEAFF	TGTGCCTGGTGGGGCAGGACAGCCGGCACTGAAGCTTTCTTT
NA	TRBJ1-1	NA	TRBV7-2	CASSSRLGDTEAFF	TGTGCCAGCAGCTCTAGACTAGGGGACACTGAAGCTTTCTTT
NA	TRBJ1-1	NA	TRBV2	CASRVVWGHTEAFF	TGTGCCAGCAGGGTTGTGTGGGGCCACACTGAAGCTTTCTTT
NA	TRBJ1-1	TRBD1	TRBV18	CASSPPLPGQGGTEAFF	TGTGCCAGCTCACCCCCCCTACCGGGACAGGGAGGCACTGAAGCTTTCTTT
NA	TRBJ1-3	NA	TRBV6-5	CATPSVFGNTIYF	TGTGCCACCCCGTCAGTCTTTGGAAACACCATATATTTT
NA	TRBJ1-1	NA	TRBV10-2	CASKEGTNTEAFF	TGCGCCAGCAAGGAGGGAACGAACACTGAAGCTTTCTTT
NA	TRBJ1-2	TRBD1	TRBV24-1	CATGGTGANYGYTF	TGTGCCACCGGAGGGACAGGAGCTAACTATGGCTACACCTTC
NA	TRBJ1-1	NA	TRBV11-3	CASSVDRPRCDEAFF	TGTGCCAGCAGCGTCGACAGGCCGAGGTGTGATGAAGCTTTCTTT
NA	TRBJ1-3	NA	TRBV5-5	CASSLAAGTGNTIYF	TGTGCCAGCAGCTTGGCGGCAGGGACTGGAAACACCATATATTTT
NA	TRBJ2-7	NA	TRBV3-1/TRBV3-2	CASSQEVWGGAEIFRDPYGQYF	TGTGCCAGCAGCCAAGAAGTTTGGGGGGGGGCCGAAATATTTCGTGATCCTTACGGGCAGTACTTC
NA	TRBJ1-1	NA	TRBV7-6	CASSLAEADMNTEAFF	TGTGCCAGCAGCTTAGCGGAGGCAGACATGAACACTGAAGCTTTCTTT